This T cell receptor beta chain appears in the sequencing data of a study of naive and memory T cell subsets. Study outcomes and limitations: Diversity fell and Gini index rose from naive through CM, EM, EMRA. Possibly reflecting memory cells re-expressing CD45RA, a few larger clonotypes occurred in naive repertoires, especially CD8.

With regard to this clonotype: Its antigen remains unidentified.

The trim removed 6 bases at V and 6 bases at J, leaving 7 bases unmatched. Germline-derived CDR1 and CDR2 are LNHDA and SQIVND (reference sequence). The CDR3 covers 13 residues. Both TRBC1 and TRBC2 were covered by a beta constant-region primer of two equimolar oligonucleotides. Ligated cDNA was amplified by four rounds of PCR with nested alpha and beta constant-region primers and SP2. TCRdb independently ran MiXCR on the UMI-ligation and nested PCR reads; one entry per CDR3 protein. The sample consists of about 150,000 distinct CDR3 sequences, 22% of them appearing once. Four subsets defined by CD45RA and CD27 were sorted after CD3, CD4, CD8 and live/dead staining.

The source of this sequence is a human donor in good health. Material for sequencing was naive CD4+ T cells from blood. The V and J genes are TRBV19 and TRBJ1-2; 7 bases agree with TRBD1. CDR3 protein: CASRSGQTDGYTF. The CDR3 DNA is TGTGCCAGTAGATCGGGACAGACTGATGGCTACACCTTC.